This TCR beta chain is from a study of blood T cell repertoires in COVID-19. Overall study context: The cDNA or gDNA used as material had been derived from T cells, B-cell-depleted T cells, or PBMCs.

V was clipped by 1 base and J by 3 bases, with 8 bases between them. Germline V gene data show CDR1 as KGHDR and CDR2 as SFDVKD. The CDR3 is 14 residues long. This clone was seen once. Sequencing was performed with immunoSEQ multiplex PCR; in TCRdb, only in-frame clones are kept and a portion is missing. The sample gives roughly 87,000 clones, 60% to 80% of which show up once; over 13% is in the top ten. The TCR was taken from a woman older than 75 with acute or convalescent COVID-19. The rearrangement links TRBV24-1 to TRBJ2-5; possible D gene TRBD2, 5 bases. Sequencing used peripheral blood. CDR3: CATSDFRGKETQYF. DNA of the CDR3: TGTGCCACCAGTGATTTTCGGGGAAAAGAGACCCAGTACTTC.